These 3 T cell receptor beta chains were all obtained from the same sample, sequenced in a study of CD8 T cells in ankylosing spondylitis. Via MiXCR, TCRdb re-called the 5' RACE reads, giving one row per CDR3 protein. The profile shows 250,000 or so distinct CDR3 sequences, approximately 20% of them singletons. What was sequenced was blood, either unsorted or a sorted T cell fraction (not recorded which). Source of these receptors: a male donor with ankylosing spondylitis or in good health (not recorded which).

The chain has TRBV7-2 and TRBJ1-1, with D possibly TRBD1 on 5 matching bases. The CDR3 has 15 amino acids. V lost 0 bases and J 1 base, leaving 9 bases between the germline ends. Germline V lookup: CDR1 SGHTA, CDR2 FQGNSA. The CDR3 DNA sequence: TGTGCCAGCAGCTTAGCACGGGACGCGAACACTGAAGCTTTCTTT. It encodes CASSLARDANTEAFF.

The chain links TRBV5-1 to TRBJ2-3; the match to TRBD1 covers 7 bases. This CDR3 comprises 15 residues. Germline assignment: CDR1 SGHRS and CDR2 YFSETQ. With 4 bases clipped from V and 1 base from J, the junction kept 6 bases outside the gene matches. DNA for the CDR3: TGCGCCAGCAGCCTGGGGACAGCACGCACAGATACGCAGTATTTT. Translating gives CASSLGTARTDTQYF.

This sequence joins TRBV4-3 and TRBJ2-1; 7 bases match TRBD1. The CDR3 is 14 amino acids. V trimming: 1 base; J trimming: 8 bases; junction bases outside the gene matches: 5. The germline gives CDR1 LGHNA, CDR2 YSLEER. The CDR3 here is CASSQGQGVDEQFF. CDR3 coding DNA: TGCGCCAGCAGCCAAGGACAGGGCGTGGATGAGCAGTTCTTC.